The 5 T cell receptor beta chains below come from one sample, sequenced in a study of blood T cell repertoires in COVID-19. Only in-frame clones appear in the TCRdb table, and some are missing; sequencing was by immunoSEQ multiplex PCR. The table records 65,000 to 100,000 clones, around 80% of them present only once. What was sequenced was peripheral blood. These receptors were obtained from a human donor in a cohort sampled during active COVID-19.

The chain carries TRBV20-1 and TRBJ2-6; D not certain. Germline V CDR1 and CDR2: DFQATT, SNEGSKA (reference sequence). V dropped 3 bases and J dropped 4 bases, with 13 bases sitting between them. CDR3 length equals 15 residues. CDR3 DNA sequence: TGCAGTGCTAGTTCGCGTGGTGCAGGGGCCAACGTCCTGACTTTC. Translated, it gives CSASSRGAGANVLTF.

The chain recombines TRBV6-6 with TRBJ2-1; 7 nucleotides match TRBD1. V dropped 2 bases and J dropped 15; count of bases not matched to a gene: 13. Germline V gives CDR1 MNHNY, CDR2 SVGAGI (reference sequence). The CDR3 has 14 amino acids. CDR3 DNA: TGTGCCAGCAGTTACGGGACAGTGAAAAGCGAAGCGTTCTTC. Encoded protein: CASSYGTVKSEAFF.

This chain joins TRBV27 and TRBJ2-7, with TRBD1 as a possible D gene (6 bases). Per germline, CDR1 MNHEY and CDR2 SMNVEV (reference sequence). Trimming removed 11 bases from V and 4 bases from J, with 18 bases in between. The CDR3 is made up of 13 amino acids. The CDR3 DNA is TGTGCCGCTGGACAGTCTGGGCCTTACGAGCAGTACTTC. It is translated as CAAGQSGPYEQYF.

This chain links TRBV5-4 with TRBJ2-7, with TRBD1 matching over 8 bases. The V segment lost 3 bases and the J segment 1 base; nucleotides outside the gene matches: 9. Per germline, CDR1 SGHNT and CDR2 YYREEE (reference sequence). The CDR3 covers 16 residues. The CDR3 is CASSSWDRTKSYEQYF. CDR3 DNA sequence: TGTGCCAGCAGCTCCTGGGACAGGACAAAGTCCTACGAGCAGTACTTC.

The V call is TRBV12-3 or TRBV12-4, the J call TRBJ2-4, with D possibly TRBD1 on 5 matching bases. CDR3 length equals 13 residues. The V and J ends lost 6 bases and 7 bases respectively, with 13 bases between them. The CDR3 here is CASSLQGTNIQYF. Written as DNA, the CDR3 is TGTGCCAGCAGCTTGCAGGGTACGAACATTCAGTACTTC.